This entry lists 32 T cell receptor beta chains sequenced from one sample in a study of Ad26.COV2.S vaccination and SARS-CoV-2 variants (dated by TCRdb to the early 2020s). Read against the paper, the sample's treatment or condition label means: roughly 18 received Ad26.COV2.S at low or high dose, single or two shots; about 5 received placebo; per-sample allocation not given. For vaccine and placebo recipients, the sequenced repertoires came from samples collected on day 63 after the first injection. Library prep was done by the immunoSEQ multiplex PCR assay. What TCRdb holds here is the immuneACCESS table cut down to in-frame rearrangements. Part of the clones is not present; checked against another copy, under half of the missing clones reflect an unresolved V gene, and the others are unexplained. The sample table holds approximately 360,000 clones, of which under 90% were seen once. The biggest ten clones account for more than 7% of the sample.

This specimen consisted of peripheral blood, obtained in a trial of Ad26.COV2.S vaccine versus placebo. The receptors were sampled from a person aged 18-60 years who received the Ad26.COV2.S COVID-19 vaccine or a placebo.

This clone was seen a handful of times. This rearrangement joins TRBV12-3 or TRBV12-4 to TRBJ2-5, with unresolved D. The CDR3 totals 13 residues. Deletions cut 3 bases from V and 6 bases from J, with 11 bases between. The CDR3 nucleotides are TGTGCCAGCAGTTTGAGCCGGAGTCAGACCCAGTACTTC. Protein sequence: CASSLSRSQTQYF.

The chain has TRBV6-5 and TRBJ1-6, with 7 nucleotides matching TRBD1. V shed 5 bases and J 8 bases; nucleotides not matched to a gene: 9. The CDR3 runs 15 residues. The germline V gene has CDR1 MNHEY and CDR2 SVGAGI. The CDR3, as DNA: TGTGCCAGCAGTCGTAGACAGGGTGAGGATTCACCCCTCCACTTT. Its translation is CASSRRQGEDSPLHF.

With regard to this clone: In the same sample, other DNA sequences code for this CDR3. The gene calls are TRBV5-1 and TRBJ2-5; no firm D call. The CDR3 spans 13 residues. Germline CDR1 and CDR2: SGHRS and YFSETQ. V gave up 0 bases and J gave up 5 bases, with 8 bases separating them. CDR3 region: CASSLGSEETQYF. The CDR3 region has the DNA TGCGCCAGCAGCTTGGGGTCGGAGGAGACCCAGTACTTC.

The V gene is TRBV4-1, the J gene TRBJ2-7, with a tentative D call TRBD1 (6 bases). The CDR3 runs 15 residues. V gave up 1 base and J gave up 7 bases, with 17 bases separating them. Germline CDR1 MGHRA, CDR2 YSYEKL. The CDR3 bases are TGCGCCAGCAGCCAAGGGAGCAGGGGCCCTAGAGAGCAGTACTTC. Its translation is CASSQGSRGPREQYF.

V is TRBV3-1 (or the pseudogene TRBV3-2) and J is TRBJ1-3; possibly TRBD1 for D (6 bases). Per the germline V gene, CDR1 is LGHDT and CDR2 is YNNKEL (reference sequence). V was cut by 3 bases and J by 0 bases, with 12 bases left in between. The CDR3 totals 16 residues. CDR3 DNA sequence: TGTGCCAGCAGCCAGATTCGGACAGTCTCTGGAAACACCATATATTTT. This sequence encodes CASSQIRTVSGNTIYF.

The rearrangement links TRBV6-5 to TRBJ2-7; tentative D call: TRBD2 (5 bases). Per germline, CDR1 MNHEY and CDR2 SVGAGI. The V end lost 11 bases, the J end lost 2 bases, and 13 bases lay between the germline ends. The CDR3 runs 12 residues. CDR3 loop: CASALVPYEQYF. The DNA for the CDR3 is TGTGCCTCCGCACTAGTGCCCTACGAGCAGTACTTC.

This clone appeared a few times. The chain combines TRBV18 with TRBJ1-2; weak D call: TRBD1 (5 bases). CDR3 length: 15 residues. Deletions cut 3 bases from V and 3 bases from J, with 14 bases between. CDR1 is KGHSH, CDR2 LQKENI, per germline. The CDR3 DNA reads TGTGCCAGCTCACCCACCACAGGATGGGACTATGGCTACACCTTC. Translated, it gives CASSPTTGWDYGYTF.

The chain couples TRBV6-5 to TRBJ1-1, with D perhaps TRBD1 (5 bases). V lost 7 bases and J lost 1, with 13 bases in between. Germline V CDR1 and CDR2: MNHEY, SVGAGI. The CDR3 has 14 residues. The CDR3 region is CASNRRRGNTEAFF. For the CDR3, the DNA is TGTGCCAGCAACCGACGAAGGGGGAACACTGAAGCTTTCTTT.

J is TRBJ1-1 and V is TRBV5-4; D uncertain. The V and J ends lost 4 bases and 1 base respectively, with 11 bases between them. The CDR3 contains 14 residues. Germline-derived CDR1 and CDR2 are SGHNT and YYREEE (reference sequence). CDR3 sequence reads: CASSQWSGNTEAFF. In nucleotides, the CDR3 is TGTGCCAGCAGCCAATGGTCGGGGAACACTGAAGCTTTCTTT. Together with reference TRBV5-4 and TRBJ1-1, the CDR3 gives the full variable domain: ETGVTQSPTHLIKTRGQQVTLRCSSQSGHNTVSWYQQALGQGPQFIFQYYREEENGRGNFPPRFSGLQFPNYSSELNVNALELDDSALYLCASSQWSGNTEAFFGQGTRLTVV.

The chain has TRBV7-2 and TRBJ2-3; TRBD2 is a possible D gene (6 bases). CDR3 size: 14 residues. Deletions cut 3 bases from V and 4 bases from J, with 11 bases between. Germline V gives CDR1 SGHTA, CDR2 FQGNSA. The CDR3 spells CASSFSGGADTQYF. The CDR3 DNA follows: TGTGCCAGCAGCTTCTCCGGGGGAGCAGATACGCAGTATTTT.

This chain connects TRBV5-1 to TRBJ2-3; 15 nucleotides match TRBD2. Trimming took 0 bases from V and 5 from J; bases not matched to a gene: 10. Germline assignment: CDR1 SGHRS and CDR2 YFSETQ. This CDR3 is built from 19 residues. CDR3 coding DNA: TGCGCCAGCAGCTTGGAACGTGGACTAGCGGGAGGGCTTAGAGATACGCAGTATTTT. Translated: CASSLERGLAGGLRDTQYF.

The chain has TRBV5-1 and TRBJ2-2, with a weak D call TRBD2 (6 bases). The CDR3 length is 14 residues. V was clipped by 7 bases and J by 4 bases, with 14 bases between them. Germline loops: CDR1 SGHRS, CDR2 YFSETQ. This CDR3 reads CASSTGGATGELFF. Here the CDR3 DNA reads TGCGCCAGCTCAACTGGAGGGGCCACCGGGGAGCTGTTTTTT.

This clone was picked up a small number of times. The CDR3 DNA reads as TGTGCCAGCAGCTTGGGGACGGTCGGTGACGAGCAGTACTTC. Protein sequence: CASSLGTVGDEQYF. The chain employs TRBV7-9 and TRBJ2-7; possibly TRBD1 or TRBD2 for D (5 bases each). From germline, CDR1 is SEHNR and CDR2 FQNEAQ (reference sequence). Trimming stripped 3 bases from V and 5 bases from J, with 14 bases between. The CDR3 extends over 14 amino acids.

V and J are TRBV25-1 and TRBJ1-4, with D uncertain. The germline V and J ends were trimmed by 2 bases and 7 bases, with 8 bases remaining between them. The CDR3 is 13 residues long. Germline V gene lookup returns CDR1 MGHDK and CDR2 SYGVNS. CDR3 in amino acids: CASSEPLLEKLFF. CDR3 sequence (DNA): TGTGCCAGCAGTGAACCACTCCTTGAAAAACTGTTTTTT.

This chain uses TRBV9 with TRBJ2-7; D ambiguous. Trimming took off 3 bases at V and 0 bases at J, with 10 bases between the two ends. The CDR3 has 14 amino acids. The V gene's germline CDR1 is SGDLS and CDR2 YYNGEE. The CDR3 protein is CASSAGPSSYEQYF. DNA of the CDR3: TGTGCCAGCAGCGCCGGGCCGAGCTCCTACGAGCAGTACTTC.

The V call is TRBV9, the J call TRBJ2-5; D may correspond to TRBD1 or TRBD2 (5 bases each). V shed 0 bases and J shed 4 bases, with 7 bases lying between them. CDR3 length: 13 amino acids. CDR1 and CDR2 from the germline V gene are SGDLS and YYNGEE. In DNA form, the CDR3 reads TGTGCCAGCAGCGTAGTTGGGGGAGAGACCCAGTACTTC. Amino acids: CASSVVGGETQYF.

This clone was observed a single time. At one of its ends the junction is not consistent with the germline gene, which may arise from a read error. CDR3 coding DNA: TGTGCCAGCAGCCTAGCGCGGCAGTTCACAGATACGCAGTATTTT. It encodes CASSLARQFTDTQYF. This chain uses TRBV7-9 with TRBJ2-3, with D maybe TRBD2 (6 bases). CDR3 length: 15 residues. CDR1 and CDR2 (germline): SEHNR, FQNEAQ (reference sequence). The full variable domain, its missing parts supplied by reference TRBV7-9 and TRBJ2-3, is DTGVSQNPRHKITKRGQNVTFRCDPISEHNRLYWYRQTLGQGPEFLTYFQNEAQLEKSRLLSDRFSAERPKGSFSTLEIQRTEQGDSAMYLCASSLARQFTDTQYFGPGTRLTVL.

V and J are TRBV6-5 and TRBJ1-1; D is unclear. The CDR3 spans 13 residues. Trimming pared 5 bases from V and 4 bases from J, leaving 11 bases between. Germline V gives CDR1 MNHEY, CDR2 SVGAGI. The CDR3 protein is CASSPYRLTEAFF. The DNA of the CDR3 is TGTGCCAGCAGTCCCTACCGTCTCACTGAAGCTTTCTTT.

The rearrangement links TRBV2 to TRBJ2-1; TRBD2 matches 9 bases. CDR3 length: 14 residues. V trimming: 5 bases; J trimming: 8 bases; junction bases outside the gene matches: 7. The germline CDR1 and CDR2 sequences are SNHLY and FYNNEI. The CDR3 region has the DNA TGTGCCAGCAGTTTGATCCTAGCGGGATATGAGCAGTTCTTC. It specifies CASSLILAGYEQFF.

CDR3 bases: TGTGCCGCAACCCACAGGGGGCGGATGAACACTGAAGCTTTCTTT. Translated: CAATHRGRMNTEAFF. The chain has TRBV30 and TRBJ1-1; 9 bases match TRBD1. CDR1 and CDR2 from the germline V gene are GTSNPN and SVGIG (reference sequence). This CDR3 comprises 15 residues. With V trimmed by 8 bases and J by 0 bases, 10 bases remained unmatched.

The rearrangement uses TRBV10-3 and TRBJ2-2, with TRBD1 as a possible D gene (5 bases). The CDR3 has 15 residues. V dropped 0 bases and J dropped 5 bases, with 10 bases sitting between them. From germline, CDR1 is ENHRY and CDR2 SYGVKD. The CDR3: CAISESFSGTGELFF. CDR3 nucleotides: TGTGCCATCAGTGAGTCGTTTTCAGGGACCGGGGAGCTGTTTTTT.

This clone was counted a single time. The J gene is TRBJ1-5, the V gene TRBV18; D is uncertain. The CDR3 contains 13 residues. The germline V and J ends were trimmed by 0 bases and 5 bases, with 5 bases remaining between them. Germline assignment: CDR1 KGHSH and CDR2 LQKENI. CDR3 region: CASSPPDDQPQHF. The CDR3 bases are TGTGCCAGCTCACCACCGGACGATCAGCCCCAGCATTTT.

This clone was seen a single time. The gene calls are TRBV5-1 and TRBJ1-3; D not certain. The germline V and J ends were trimmed by 1 base and 4 bases, with 6 bases remaining between them. CDR1 is SGHRS and CDR2 is YFSETQ in the germline V gene. There are 13 residues in the CDR3. Here the CDR3 DNA reads TGCGCCAGCAGCTTGATCCCGGGAAACACCATATATTTT. Protein sequence: CASSLIPGNTIYF.

The genes are TRBV7-8 and TRBJ2-7; D might be TRBD2 (6 bases). Trimming pared 4 bases from V and 6 bases from J, leaving 13 bases between. Per the germline V gene, CDR1 is SGHVS and CDR2 is FQNEAQ. The CDR3 is made up of 13 amino acids. CDR3 sequence reads: CASSYSGWPEQYF. In DNA, the CDR3 is TGTGCCAGCAGCTATAGCGGTTGGCCCGAGCAGTACTTC.

The genes are TRBV7-8 and TRBJ2-5, with D possibly being TRBD1 or TRBD2 (5 bases each). This CDR3 is built from 14 residues. CDR1 is SGHVS, CDR2 FQNEAQ, per germline. V was cut by 5 bases and J by 7 bases, with 17 bases left in between. CDR3 in DNA: TGTGCCAGCAGCCCCTCGGACCCTGGGGGGACCCAGTACTTC. This gives the protein CASSPSDPGGTQYF.

The rearrangement joins TRBV4-1 to TRBJ2-1; 7 positions agree with TRBD2. The junction had 10 bases not matched to a gene; V was cut back by 6 bases and J by 8 bases. This CDR3 spans 14 amino acids. Germline CDR1 reads MGHRA; CDR2 reads YSYEKL. The CDR3 is CASREPGGSHEQFF. As DNA, the CDR3 is TGCGCCAGCAGGGAACCTGGCGGGAGCCATGAGCAGTTCTTC.

In its sample, this clone was seen a few times. The CDR3 DNA sequence: TGTGCCAGCAGCCCGCTAGCGGGGTACTACAATGAGCAGTTCTTC. Residues: CASSPLAGYYNEQFF. V and J are TRBV3-1 (or the pseudogene TRBV3-2) and TRBJ2-1; 9 bases match TRBD2. The ends lost 4 bases at V and 3 bases at J; junction bases unmatched: 4. Germline V gives CDR1 LGHDT, CDR2 YNNKEL (reference sequence). This CDR3 contains 15 residues.

This chain links TRBV5-1 with TRBJ1-4; D ambiguous. This CDR3 region has 17 residues. Germline-derived CDR1 and CDR2 are SGHRS and YFSETQ. V was pared by 4 bases and J by 8 bases, with 24 bases between. The CDR3 sequence is CASSLRVGTGGSEKLFF. The CDR3 bases are TGCGCCAGCAGCCTCCGTGTAGGTACTGGAGGAAGCGAAAAACTGTTTTTT.

This sequence joins TRBV21-1 and TRBJ2-7; the listed D gene, TRBD1, was not tested against the DNA. TRBV21-1 constitutes a pseudogene. This CDR3 spans 10 amino acids. Written as DNA, the CDR3 is TGTGCCAGAGGACAGTCCGAGCAGTACTTC. Its protein is CARGQSEQYF.

This rearrangement joins TRBV15 to TRBJ2-5; no firm D call. CDR1 LNHNV and CDR2 YYDKDF come from the germline V gene (reference sequence). The CDR3 covers 16 residues. V lost 1 base and J lost 3, with 15 bases in between. CDR3: CATSRGDQGLEETQYF. The CDR3 DNA reads as TGTGCCACCAGCAGAGGGGATCAAGGGTTAGAAGAGACCCAGTACTTC. The variable domain in full, completed from reference TRBV15 and TRBJ2-5, reads DAMVIQNPRYQVTQFGKPVTLSCSQTLNHNVMYWYQQKSSQAPKLLFHYYDKDFNNEADTPDNFQSRRPNTSFCFLDIRSPGLGDTAMYLCATSRGDQGLEETQYFGPGTRLLVL.

V and J are TRBV11-2 and TRBJ2-5, with 11 nucleotides matching TRBD2. Germline assignment: CDR1 SGHAT and CDR2 FQNNGV. J gave up 2 bases and V 0 bases, and 8 bases lay outside the gene matches. The CDR3 loop spans 18 amino acids. The CDR3 spells CASSLDLPSGRWQETQYF. The CDR3 bases are TGTGCCAGCAGCTTAGACCTTCCTAGCGGGAGGTGGCAAGAGACCCAGTACTTC.

This chain uses TRBV5-4 with TRBJ2-7; 9 nucleotides match TRBD2. The ends lost 1 base at V and 1 base at J; junction bases unmatched: 9. This CDR3 has 17 amino acids. Germline assignment: CDR1 SGHNT and CDR2 YYREEE (reference sequence). This chain's CDR3 is CASSLMSSGARSYEQYF. CDR3 nucleotides: TGTGCCAGCAGCTTGATGTCTAGCGGGGCCCGATCCTACGAGCAGTACTTC.